These 30 T cell receptor beta chains came from one sample sequenced in a study of T-cell reconstitution after alpha-beta-depleted transplantation in children. A library of TCRbeta sequences, prepared with unique molecular identifiers, was generated. TCRdb itself ran the PCR reads through MiXCR, one entry per CDR3 protein. Here the sample spans 750,000 to 950,000 distinct CDR3 sequences, roughly 15% being singletons. The source material was PBMCs, mostly from graft donor cells, sampled 360 days after TCRalphabeta/CD19-depleted stem cell transplant. These TCRs come from a male patient between 5 and 17 years old who had a stem cell transplant for acute lymphoblastic leukemia, so the T cells may come from the graft donor.

The rearrangement uses TRBV21-1 and TRBJ1-2. TRBV21-1 is a listed pseudogene. This CDR3 has 13 residues. CDR3 bases: TGTGCCAGCAGCAAGACATCGGACTATGGCTACACCTTC. Its translation is CASSKTSDYGYTF.

This clonotype was recorded a few times. The chain uses TRBV9 and TRBJ2-3; 15 bases are shared with TRBD2. CDR1 and CDR2 (germline): SGDLS, YYNGEE. The CDR3 consists of 19 residues. Trimming at V came to 4 bases and at J to 0 bases, leaving 9 bases not matched to a gene. CDR3 sequence: CASSPHRTSGRESTDTQYF. CDR3 sequence (DNA): TGTGCCAGCAGCCCCCACCGGACTAGCGGGAGGGAAAGCACAGATACGCAGTATTTT.

This clonotype was counted at least ten times. The chain has TRBV9 and TRBJ2-5; D ambiguous. V was trimmed by 0 bases and J by 4 bases, leaving 4 bases between them. This CDR3 is 12 amino acids long. Per germline, CDR1 SGDLS and CDR2 YYNGEE. DNA of the CDR3: TGTGCCAGCAGCGTAGACGGAGAGACCCAGTACTTC. This translates into CASSVDGETQYF.

The chain uses TRBV25-1 and TRBJ2-2; D may be TRBD1 or TRBD2 (5 bases each). The germline V gene encodes CDR1 MGHDK and CDR2 SYGVNS. The CDR3 is made up of 14 amino acids. V shed 2 bases and J shed 7 bases, with 11 bases lying between them. This chain's CDR3 is CASSEAGTLGELFF. The CDR3 bases are TGTGCCAGCAGTGAAGCCGGGACCCTCGGGGAGCTGTTTTTT. Together with reference TRBV25-1 and TRBJ2-2, the CDR3 gives the full variable domain: EADIYQTPRYLVIGTGKKITLECSQTMGHDKMYWYQQDPGMELHLIHYSYGVNSTEKGDLSSESTVSRIRTEHFPLTLESARPSHTSQYLCASSEAGTLGELFFGEGSRLTVL.

This clonotype was detected a few times. This chain connects TRBV5-1 to TRBJ1-5; possible D gene TRBD1, 5 bases. V was trimmed by 4 bases and J by 0 bases, leaving 11 bases between them. Germline loops: CDR1 SGHRS, CDR2 YFSETQ. The CDR3 is made up of 15 amino acids. The CDR3 DNA reads as TGCGCCAGCAGCGTGGACACCGATAGCAATCAGCCCCAGCATTTT. It yields the protein CASSVDTDSNQPQHF.

This clonotype was counted a few times. This chain links TRBV27 with TRBJ1-5, with D perhaps matching TRBD1 (5 bases). The CDR3 consists of 14 residues. Trimming shortened V by 6 bases and J by 3 bases, and 12 bases separated the two germline ends. Germline loops: CDR1 MNHEY, CDR2 SMNVEV (reference sequence). CDR3 sequence: CASRDGTDNQPQHF. For the CDR3, the DNA is TGTGCCAGCAGGGATGGGACCGACAATCAGCCCCAGCATTTT.

This clonotype has more than one count but fewer than ten. The genes are TRBV2 and TRBJ2-7, with D possibly being TRBD1 (5 bases). The V and J ends lost 5 bases and 2 bases respectively, with 16 bases between them. This CDR3 contains 15 residues. Germline CDR1 and CDR2: SNHLY and FYNNEI. CDR3 region: CASSKTAPRPYEQYF. DNA for the CDR3: TGTGCCAGCAGTAAGACAGCCCCCCGGCCCTACGAGCAGTACTTC.

This clonotype was detected only a few times. J is TRBJ1-2 and V is TRBV5-1, with D unresolved. Germline loops: CDR1 SGHRS, CDR2 YFSETQ. The V end lost 0 bases, the J end lost 3 bases, and 6 bases lay between the germline ends. The CDR3 contains 13 residues. The CDR3 DNA is TGCGCCAGCAGCTTGGGGGCGGACTATGGCTACACCTTC. Amino acids: CASSLGADYGYTF.

The table lists this clonotype with a few counts. The J gene is TRBJ2-1, the V gene TRBV12-3 or TRBV12-4; D might be TRBD1 (5 bases). The ends were cut back, 5 bases at V and 3 bases at J, with 14 bases in the middle. This CDR3 has 15 residues. The CDR3 region is CASSPRTSFYNEQFF. The CDR3 nucleotides are TGTGCCAGCAGTCCCCGGACATCCTTCTACAATGAGCAGTTCTTC.

The rearrangement links TRBV20-1 to TRBJ1-1; 7 bases align to TRBD1. Germline V gene lookup returns CDR1 DFQATT and CDR2 SNEGSKA (reference sequence). Germline trimming cut 0 bases from V and 3 bases from J; bases unmatched to any gene: 7. The CDR3 sequence is 15 residues long. CDR3 sequence reads: CSARDRAGGDTEAFF. The CDR3 DNA sequence: TGCAGTGCTAGAGATCGGGCAGGGGGGGACACTGAAGCTTTCTTT.

This clonotype was observed at least ten times. The chain is built from TRBV7-9 and TRBJ1-2, with D uncertain. V lost 5 bases and J lost 5, with 15 bases in between. The CDR3 has 14 residues. CDR1 and CDR2 (germline): SEHNR, FQNEAQ (reference sequence). This CDR3 reads CASSRSAAFYGYTF. The CDR3 nucleotides are TGTGCCAGCAGCCGTTCGGCGGCGTTTTATGGCTACACCTTC.

This clonotype has only a few counts. This rearrangement joins TRBV27 to TRBJ1-2; 7 positions match TRBD1. The ends lost 2 bases at V and 4 bases at J; junction bases unmatched: 7. Germline V gives CDR1 MNHEY, CDR2 SMNVEV (reference sequence). The CDR3 is 15 amino acids. The CDR3 spells CASSLTRGLAYGYTF. Written as DNA, the CDR3 is TGTGCCAGCAGTTTAACGAGGGGGCTCGCCTATGGCTACACCTTC.

The V gene is TRBV27, the J gene TRBJ2-3; 14 bases agree with TRBD2. V dropped 3 bases and J dropped 2; count of bases not matched to a gene: 4. Germline V CDR1 and CDR2: MNHEY, SMNVEV (reference sequence). The CDR3 is made up of 17 amino acids. The CDR3 region is CASSLMGLAGATDTQYF. In nucleotides, the CDR3 is TGTGCCAGCAGTTTGATGGGACTAGCGGGAGCCACAGATACGCAGTATTTT.

This clonotype was counted a few times. The chain joins TRBV24-1 to TRBJ1-5, with D tentatively TRBD1 (5 bases). With 1 base removed from V and 6 bases from J, the gap between germline ends came to 6 bases. The CDR3 has 13 residues. Germline values: CDR1 KGHDR, CDR2 SFDVKD. CDR3 in DNA: TGTGCCACCAGTGATTTTAGGGGTCAGCCCCAGCATTTT. Its translation is CATSDFRGQPQHF.

This clonotype was seen only a few times. V and J are TRBV29-1 and TRBJ1-2; possible D gene TRBD1, 6 bases. The germline V and J ends were trimmed by 6 bases and 7 bases, with 21 bases remaining between them. CDR1 and CDR2 from the germline V gene are SQVTM and ANQGSEA. This CDR3 contains 14 residues. In nucleotides, the CDR3 is TGCAGCGTGGTCCGAAAGGGGAACAGGGCTGGCTACACCTTC. Translated: CSVVRKGNRAGYTF.

The V call is TRBV27, the J call TRBJ2-2, with no clear D. The V gene's germline CDR1 is MNHEY and CDR2 SMNVEV (reference sequence). The CDR3 is 13 residues long. V was clipped by 3 bases and J by 6 bases, with 8 bases between them. CDR3: CASSFPQPGELFF. The DNA for the CDR3 is TGTGCCAGCAGTTTCCCCCAGCCCGGGGAGCTGTTTTTT.

This clonotype was seen only a few times. The V and J genes are TRBV25-1 and TRBJ2-1; the D call may be TRBD1 or TRBD2 (6 bases each). V gave up 1 base and J gave up 4 bases, with 11 bases separating them. This CDR3 is built from 15 residues. Germline V gene sequence: CDR1 MGHDK, CDR2 SYGVNS. The CDR3 nucleotides read TGTGCCAGCAGTGAATGGGGGGCTAGTTACAATGAGCAGTTCTTC. Its translation is CASSEWGASYNEQFF. Based on the CDR3 plus reference TRBV25-1 and TRBJ2-1, the full variable domain is EADIYQTPRYLVIGTGKKITLECSQTMGHDKMYWYQQDPGMELHLIHYSYGVNSTEKGDLSSESTVSRIRTEHFPLTLESARPSHTSQYLCASSEWGASYNEQFFGPGTRLTVL.

This chain joins TRBV2 and TRBJ1-5, with TRBD1 identical over 10 bases. Germline V CDR1 and CDR2: SNHLY, FYNNEI. Trimming removed 11 bases from V and 1 base from J; junction bases left unmatched: 5. This CDR3 spans 14 amino acids. CDR3 sequence reads: CAGGQGESNQPQHF. In nucleotides, the CDR3 is TGTGCCGGTGGACAGGGGGAGAGCAATCAGCCCCAGCATTTT. The full variable domain, completed using reference TRBV2 and TRBJ1-5, is EPEVTQTPSHQVTQMGQEVILRCVPISNHLYFYWYRQILGQKVEFLVSFYNNEISEKSEIFDDQFSVERPDGSNFTLKIRSTKLEDSAMYFCAGGQGESNQPQHFGDGTRLSIL.

This clonotype showed up many times. V is TRBV11-2 and J is TRBJ2-7; D gene unclear. CDR1 is SGHAT and CDR2 is FQNNGV in the germline V gene. This CDR3 is built from 12 residues. The V and J ends lost 0 bases and 5 bases respectively, with 5 bases between them. In DNA, the CDR3 is TGTGCCAGCAGCTTAGATCGCCACGAGCAGTACTTC. This translates into CASSLDRHEQYF.

This clonotype was counted a few times. The V gene is TRBV25-1, the J gene TRBJ1-3; weak D call: TRBD1 (6 bases). The germline V gene has CDR1 MGHDK and CDR2 SYGVNS. V shed 2 bases and J shed 0 bases, with 14 bases lying between them. The CDR3 is made up of 17 amino acids. As DNA, the CDR3 is TGTGCCAGCAGTGAAACCCCAGGGGTCTTCTCTGGAAACACCATATATTTT. It is translated as CASSETPGVFSGNTIYF.

The genes are TRBV24-1 and TRBJ2-3; maybe TRBD2 (6 bases). Trimming shortened V by 6 bases and J by 0 bases, and 12 bases separated the two germline ends. Germline CDR1 KGHDR, CDR2 SFDVKD. This CDR3 has 15 residues. The CDR3 protein is CATSRTGLSTDTQYF. The DNA for the CDR3 is TGTGCCACCAGTCGCACGGGACTCAGCACAGATACGCAGTATTTT.

The chain couples TRBV18 to TRBJ2-5, with 9 bases lining up with TRBD2. Trimming at V came to 6 bases and at J to 4 bases, leaving 9 bases not matched to a gene. Germline V CDR1 and CDR2: KGHSH, LQKENI. There are 15 residues in the CDR3. The CDR3 DNA is TGTGCCAGCTCCCTTACCGGGACTAGCATAGAGACCCAGTACTTC. Translating it yields CASSLTGTSIETQYF. Supplemented by reference TRBV18 and TRBJ2-5, the full variable domain reads NAGVMQNPRHLVRRRGQEARLRCSPMKGHSHVYWYRQLPEEGLKFMVYLQKENIIDESGMPKERFSAEFPKEGPSILRIQQVVRGDSAAYFCASSLTGTSIETQYFGPGTRLLVL.

This clonotype has more than one count but fewer than ten. V is TRBV5-1 and J is TRBJ1-1; 7 bases map to TRBD1. This CDR3 has 16 residues. Germline CDR1 SGHRS, CDR2 YFSETQ. V dropped 4 bases and J dropped 0; count of bases not matched to a gene: 9. The CDR3 nucleotides read TGCGCCAGCAGCCGGGGGGACAGCTTGATGAACACTGAAGCTTTCTTT. Translated, it gives CASSRGDSLMNTEAFF.

The V call is TRBV19, the J call TRBJ2-1; TRBD2 agrees at 9 bases. This CDR3 contains 17 residues. In germline, CDR1 is LNHDA, CDR2 SQIVND (reference sequence). V trimming: 4 bases; J trimming: 0 bases; junction bases outside the gene matches: 7. The CDR3 DNA reads as TGTGCCAGTAGTACCTCGACTAGCGGAAGCTCCTACAATGAGCAGTTCTTC. This codes for CASSTSTSGSSYNEQFF. Together with reference TRBV19 and TRBJ2-1, the CDR3 gives the full variable domain: DGGITQSPKYLFRKEGQNVTLSCEQNLNHDAMYWYRQDPGQGLRLIYYSQIVNDFQKGDIAEGYSVSREKKESFPLTVTSAQKNPTAFYLCASSTSTSGSSYNEQFFGPGTRLTVL.

This clonotype was counted at least ten times. The genes are TRBV24-1 and TRBJ2-5; perhaps TRBD2 as D (6 bases). V was trimmed by 5 bases and J by 5 bases, leaving 20 bases between them. There are 16 residues in the CDR3. Germline V gene sequence: CDR1 KGHDR, CDR2 SFDVKD. The CDR3 DNA follows: TGTGCCACCAGTGCTGGGCGGGGCGGCCTGGACGAGACCCAGTACTTC. This codes for CATSAGRGGLDETQYF.

This clonotype was detected a few times. The V and J genes are TRBV12-3 or TRBV12-4 and TRBJ2-1; TRBD2 matches 12 bases. V shed 6 bases, J shed 7 bases, and the junction held 13 bases outside the gene matches. The CDR3 contains 17 residues. The CDR3 region has the DNA TGTGCCAGCAGACCGCTAGCGGGAGGGCCTGGTCGGAATGAGCAGTTCTTC. Its protein product is CASRPLAGGPGRNEQFF.

This clonotype was observed a few times. The rearrangement joins TRBV6-1 to TRBJ2-7, with a tentative D call TRBD1 (6 bases). CDR3 length: 16 residues. V lost 7 bases, J lost 0 bases, and 19 bases lay in between. The germline CDR1 and CDR2 sequences are MNHNS and SASEGT. CDR3 DNA: TGTGCCAGCAACCCTTTTTCCGGGACATTCTCCTACGAGCAGTACTTC. It codes for CASNPFSGTFSYEQYF.

The chain links TRBV5-6 to TRBJ2-5; D perhaps matches TRBD2 (5 bases). The CDR3 is made up of 13 amino acids. V dropped 4 bases and J dropped 4 bases, with 11 bases sitting between them. The germline V gene has CDR1 SGHDT and CDR2 YYEEEE. CDR3 protein: CASSAEGLETQYF. Here the CDR3 DNA reads TGTGCCAGCAGCGCAGAGGGTCTAGAGACCCAGTACTTC.

J is TRBJ2-7 and V is TRBV4-1, with a possible D match to TRBD1 (6 bases). In germline, CDR1 is MGHRA, CDR2 YSYEKL. This CDR3 is 15 amino acids long. The germline V and J ends were trimmed by 4 bases and 0 bases, with 13 bases remaining between them. The CDR3 DNA reads as TGCGCCAGCAGCCCTTGGGGGCCAGGCTCCTACGAGCAGTACTTC. Encoded protein: CASSPWGPGSYEQYF.

The V gene is TRBV21-1, the J gene TRBJ1-5; the DNA was not used to check the table's D call, TRBD1. TRBV21-1 is recorded as a pseudogene. This CDR3 is built from 14 residues. CDR3 loop: CASSKGPGNQPQHF. CDR3 bases: TGTGCCAGCAGCAAAGGGCCAGGGAATCAGCCCCAGCATTTT.